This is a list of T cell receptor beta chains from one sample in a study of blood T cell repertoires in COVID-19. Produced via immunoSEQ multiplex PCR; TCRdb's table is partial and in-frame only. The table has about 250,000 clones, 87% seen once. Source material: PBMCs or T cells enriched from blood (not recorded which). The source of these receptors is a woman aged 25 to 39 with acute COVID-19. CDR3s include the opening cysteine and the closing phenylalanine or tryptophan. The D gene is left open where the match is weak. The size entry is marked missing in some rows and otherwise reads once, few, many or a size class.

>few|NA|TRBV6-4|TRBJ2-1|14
CATSPGPGYNEQFF
TGTGCCACCTCACCAGGGCCCGGCTACAATGAGCAGTTCTTC
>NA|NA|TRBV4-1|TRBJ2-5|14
CASSQVQGAETQYF
TGCGCCAGCAGCCAAGTACAGGGCGCAGAGACCCAGTACTTC
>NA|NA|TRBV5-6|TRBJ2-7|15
CASSFRQKISYEQYF
TGTGCCAGCAGCTTCAGGCAGAAAATTTCCTACGAGCAGTACTTC
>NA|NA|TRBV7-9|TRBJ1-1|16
CASSFMAVLMNTEAFF
TGTGCCAGCAGCTTTATGGCAGTCCTCATGAACACTGAAGCTTTCTTT
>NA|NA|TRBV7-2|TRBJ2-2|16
CASSFTGRPNTGELFF
TGTGCCAGCAGCTTCACAGGGCGTCCGAACACCGGGGAGCTGTTTTTT
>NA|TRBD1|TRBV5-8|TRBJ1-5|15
CASSLQNRGDQPQHF
TGTGCCAGCAGCTTGCAAAACAGGGGTGATCAGCCCCAGCATTTT
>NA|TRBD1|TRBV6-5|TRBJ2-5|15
CASSYSGTAQETQYF
TGTGCCAGCAGTTACTCAGGGACAGCCCAAGAGACCCAGTACTTC
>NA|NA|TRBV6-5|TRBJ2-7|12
CASRTQGDEQYF
TGTGCCAGCAGAACTCAGGGTGACGAGCAGTACTTC
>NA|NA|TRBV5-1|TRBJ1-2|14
CASSLVSEVDGYTF
TGCGCCAGCAGCTTGGTTTCGGAGGTGGATGGCTACACCTTC
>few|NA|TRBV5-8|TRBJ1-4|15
CASSLGAGTNEKLFF
TGTGCCAGCAGCTTGGGGGCTGGGACAAATGAAAAACTGTTTTTT
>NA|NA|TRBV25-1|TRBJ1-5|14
CASSAGQPNQPQHF
TGTGCCAGCAGTGCCGGACAGCCCAATCAGCCCCAGCATTTT
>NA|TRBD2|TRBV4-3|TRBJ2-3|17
CASSHRTSGGGSDTQYF
TGCGCCAGCAGCCATCGCACCTCTGGCGGGGGTAGTGATACGCAGTATTTT
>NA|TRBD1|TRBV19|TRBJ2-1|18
CASSIVPPTGESYNEQFF
TGTGCCAGTAGTATAGTACCACCAACAGGGGAATCCTACAATGAGCAGTTCTTC
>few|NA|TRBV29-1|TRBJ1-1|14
CSVTGGGVNTEAFF
TGCAGCGTCACCGGCGGGGGGGTGAACACTGAAGCTTTCTTT
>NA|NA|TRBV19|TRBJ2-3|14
CASSIGQLGDTQYF
TGTGCCAGTAGTATAGGACAGCTTGGAGATACGCAGTATTTT
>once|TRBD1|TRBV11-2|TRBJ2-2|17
CASRARLGAGGTGELFF
TGTGCCAGCAGGGCTCGTCTTGGGGCAGGGGGCACCGGGGAGCTGTTTTTT
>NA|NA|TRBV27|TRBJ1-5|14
CASSLGSSNQPQHF
TGTGCCAGCAGTTTAGGGAGTAGCAATCAGCCCCAGCATTTT
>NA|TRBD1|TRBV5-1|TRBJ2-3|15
CASSTRRGLTDTQYF
TGCGCCAGCAGCACCCGCAGGGGGCTTACAGATACGCAGTATTTT
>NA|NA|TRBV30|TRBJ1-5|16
CAWSTTQGEGNQPQHF
TGTGCCTGGAGTACTACGCAGGGCGAGGGCAATCAGCCCCAGCATTTT
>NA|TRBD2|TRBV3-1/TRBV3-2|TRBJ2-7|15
CASSQDGTSVNEQYF
TGTGCCAGCAGCCAGGACGGGACTAGCGTTAACGAGCAGTACTTC
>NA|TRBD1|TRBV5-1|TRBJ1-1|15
CASSGGDRGNTEAFF
TGCGCCAGCAGCGGCGGGGACAGGGGGAACACTGAAGCTTTCTTT
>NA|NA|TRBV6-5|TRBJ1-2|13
CASSLQGYLGYTF
TGTGCCAGCAGCTTACAGGGTTATCTTGGCTACACCTTC
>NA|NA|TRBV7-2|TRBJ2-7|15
CASSLREGGVYEQYF
TGTGCCAGCAGCTTAAGAGAGGGGGGGGTATACGAGCAGTACTTC
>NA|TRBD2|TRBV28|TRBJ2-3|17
CASRTSGGALITDTQYF
TGTGCCAGCAGGACTAGCGGGGGGGCATTAATCACAGATACGCAGTATTTT
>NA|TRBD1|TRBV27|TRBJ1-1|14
CASSSRGRGTEAFF
TGTGCCAGCAGTTCCAGGGGGCGGGGCACTGAAGCTTTCTTT
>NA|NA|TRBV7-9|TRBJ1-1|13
CASSLPLNTEAFF
TGTGCCAGCAGCTTACCTTTGAACACTGAAGCTTTCTTT
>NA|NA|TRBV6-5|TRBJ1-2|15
CASSPETGSGYGYTF
TGTGCCAGCAGTCCCGAGACGGGAAGCGGCTATGGCTACACCTTC
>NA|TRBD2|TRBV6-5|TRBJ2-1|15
CASSYSRLAINEQFF
TGTGCCAGCAGTTACTCGAGACTAGCCATAAATGAGCAGTTCTTC
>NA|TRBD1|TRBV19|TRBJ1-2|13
CASSTGQGNGYTF
TGTGCCAGTAGTACAGGACAGGGAAATGGCTACACCTTC
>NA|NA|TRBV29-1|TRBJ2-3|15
CSVEDQGHFTDTQYF
TGCAGCGTTGAAGATCAGGGCCACTTCACAGATACGCAGTATTTT
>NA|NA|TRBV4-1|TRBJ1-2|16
CASSQARRAVNYGYTF
TGCGCCAGCAGCCAAGCTAGGCGGGCAGTTAACTATGGCTACACCTTC
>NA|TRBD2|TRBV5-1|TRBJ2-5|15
CASTVAGGPQETQYF
TGCGCCAGCACCGTAGCGGGGGGGCCCCAAGAGACCCAGTACTTC